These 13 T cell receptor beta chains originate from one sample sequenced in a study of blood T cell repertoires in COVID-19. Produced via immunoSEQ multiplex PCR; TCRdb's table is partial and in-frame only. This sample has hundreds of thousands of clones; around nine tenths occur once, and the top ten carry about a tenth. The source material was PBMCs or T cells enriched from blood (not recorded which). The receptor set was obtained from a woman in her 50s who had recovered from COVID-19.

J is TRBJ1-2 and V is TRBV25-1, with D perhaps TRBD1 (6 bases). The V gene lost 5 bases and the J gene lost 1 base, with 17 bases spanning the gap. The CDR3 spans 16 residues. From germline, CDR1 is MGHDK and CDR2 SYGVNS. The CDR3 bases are TGTGCCAGCAGTAGCCTATCCGGGGGGCTTAACTATGGCTACACCTTC. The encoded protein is CASSSLSGGLNYGYTF.

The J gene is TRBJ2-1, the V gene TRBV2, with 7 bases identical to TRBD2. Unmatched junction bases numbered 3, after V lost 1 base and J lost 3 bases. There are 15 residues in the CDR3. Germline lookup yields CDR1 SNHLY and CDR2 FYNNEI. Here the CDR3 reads CASSEEASGYNEQFF. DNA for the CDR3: TGTGCCAGCAGTGAAGAGGCTAGCGGCTACAATGAGCAGTTCTTC.

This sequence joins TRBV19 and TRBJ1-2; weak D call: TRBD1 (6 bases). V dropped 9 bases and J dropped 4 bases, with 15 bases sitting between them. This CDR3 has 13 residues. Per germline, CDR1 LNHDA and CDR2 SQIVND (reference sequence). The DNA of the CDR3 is TGTGCCAGCAACGAGGGGGTCGGCTATGGCTACACCTTC. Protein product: CASNEGVGYGYTF.

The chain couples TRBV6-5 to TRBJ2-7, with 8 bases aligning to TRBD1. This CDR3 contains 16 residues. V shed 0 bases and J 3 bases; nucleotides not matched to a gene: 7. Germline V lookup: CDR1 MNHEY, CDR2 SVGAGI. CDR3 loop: CASSYSATGGFYEQYF. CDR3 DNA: TGTGCCAGCAGTTACTCCGCTACAGGGGGTTTCTACGAGCAGTACTTC.

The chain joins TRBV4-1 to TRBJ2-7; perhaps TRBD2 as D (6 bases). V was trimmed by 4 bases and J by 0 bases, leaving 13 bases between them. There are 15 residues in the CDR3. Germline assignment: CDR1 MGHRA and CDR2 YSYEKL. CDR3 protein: CASSPRIGSSYEQYF. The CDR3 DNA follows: TGCGCCAGCAGCCCACGAATCGGGAGCTCCTACGAGCAGTACTTC.

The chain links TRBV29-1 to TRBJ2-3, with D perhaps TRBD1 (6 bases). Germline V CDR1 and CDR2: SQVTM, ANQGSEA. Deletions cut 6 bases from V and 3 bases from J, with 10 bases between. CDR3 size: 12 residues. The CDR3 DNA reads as TGCAGCGTCTACAGGGATACAGATACGCAGTATTTT. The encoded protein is CSVYRDTDTQYF.

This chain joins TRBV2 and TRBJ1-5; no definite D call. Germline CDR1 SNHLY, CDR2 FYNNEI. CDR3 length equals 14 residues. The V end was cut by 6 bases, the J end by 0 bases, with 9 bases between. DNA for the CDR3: TGTGCCAGCAGGGCGGACTTTAGCAATCAGCCCCAGCATTTT. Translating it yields CASRADFSNQPQHF. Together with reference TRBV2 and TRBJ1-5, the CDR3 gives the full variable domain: EPEVTQTPSHQVTQMGQEVILRCVPISNHLYFYWYRQILGQKVEFLVSFYNNEISEKSEIFDDQFSVERPDGSNFTLKIRSTKLEDSAMYFCASRADFSNQPQHFGDGTRLSIL.

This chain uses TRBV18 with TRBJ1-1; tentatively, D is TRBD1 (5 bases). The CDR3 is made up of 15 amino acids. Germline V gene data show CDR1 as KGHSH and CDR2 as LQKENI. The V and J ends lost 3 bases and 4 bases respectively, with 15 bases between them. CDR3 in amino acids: CASSPASQAVTEAFF. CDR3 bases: TGTGCCAGCTCACCCGCCTCACAGGCGGTCACTGAAGCTTTCTTT.

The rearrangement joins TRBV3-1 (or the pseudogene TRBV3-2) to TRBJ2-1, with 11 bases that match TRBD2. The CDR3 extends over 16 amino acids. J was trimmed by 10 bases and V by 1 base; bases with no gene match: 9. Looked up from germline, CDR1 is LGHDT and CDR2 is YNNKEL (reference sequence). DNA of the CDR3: TGTGCCAGCAGCCAAGTGGGGCTAGCGGGGGGCAAAGAGCAGTTCTTC. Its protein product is CASSQVGLAGGKEQFF.

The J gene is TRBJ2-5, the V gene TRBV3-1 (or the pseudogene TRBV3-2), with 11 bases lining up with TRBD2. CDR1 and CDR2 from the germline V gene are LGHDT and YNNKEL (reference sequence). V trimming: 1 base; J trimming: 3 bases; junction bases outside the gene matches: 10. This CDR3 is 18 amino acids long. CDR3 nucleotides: TGTGCCAGCAGCCAAGTCAGAGTGGGACTAGCGGTGAAAGAGACCCAGTACTTC. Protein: CASSQVRVGLAVKETQYF.

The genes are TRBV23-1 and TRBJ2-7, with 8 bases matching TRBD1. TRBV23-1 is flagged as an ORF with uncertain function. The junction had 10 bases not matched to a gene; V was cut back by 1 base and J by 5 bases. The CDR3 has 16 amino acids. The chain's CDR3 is CASSQFRTGSPHEQYF. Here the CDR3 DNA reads TGCGCCAGCAGTCAATTCCGGACAGGGAGCCCCCACGAGCAGTACTTC.

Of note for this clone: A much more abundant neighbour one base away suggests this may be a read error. CDR3: CASSSGQIYGYTF. DNA for the CDR3: TGTGCCAGCAGCTCCGGACAGATCTATGGCTACACCTTC. This chain joins TRBV7-2 and TRBJ1-2, with D possibly TRBD1 on 6 matching bases. V was shortened by 4 bases and J by 4 bases, with 10 bases between the two germline ends. The CDR3 extends over 13 amino acids. Germline V gene sequence: CDR1 SGHTA, CDR2 FQGNSA.

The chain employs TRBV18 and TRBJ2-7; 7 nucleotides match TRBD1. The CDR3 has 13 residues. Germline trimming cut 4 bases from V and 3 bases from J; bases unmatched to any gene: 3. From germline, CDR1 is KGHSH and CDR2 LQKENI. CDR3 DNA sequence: TGTGCCAGCTCACAGGGGGCCTTCTACGAGCAGTACTTC. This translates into CASSQGAFYEQYF.